What follows describes a single T cell receptor beta chain. Its antigen is unknown. This table comes from immunoSEQ multiplex PCR, and its TCRdb copy is limited to in-frame clones, with some not included. The profile shows roughly 58,000 clones, 87% of them singletons. The data are from a study of lymphopenia after photon versus proton radiotherapy. Study-wide points: Post-nadir TCR diversity decline inversely tracked overall survival among those who died. Photon-treated patients lost naive T cells and TCR diversity; proton-treated stayed stable. Oligoclonal CD8+ Temra expansion after nadir drove photon patients' diversity drop.

The CDR3 totals 17 residues. The clonotype comes from a man older than 75 with esophageal cancer. The sample in question was peripheral blood, obtained from a patient treated with proton-based radiotherapy. The chain combines TRBV21-1 with TRBJ2-5; TRBD1, the table's D call, was not compared with the DNA. TRBV21-1 constitutes a pseudogene. As DNA, the CDR3 is TGTGCCAGCAGCTTAGAGTTGGACAAGGGCCCCGGTTCGACCCAGTACTTC. Translated: CASSLELDKGPGSTQYF.